The 22 T cell receptor beta chains below come from one sample, sequenced in a study of T cell repertoires in cytomegalovirus infection. TCRdb reanalysed the reads using MiXCR and keeps one entry per CDR3 protein. Here the sample spans a few hundred thousand distinct CDR3 sequences, roughly 43% being singletons. These receptors' targets are unknown. The material was cultured PBMCs, obtained from culture after CMV antigen stimulation. These receptors were obtained from a human donor in good health (CMV status not recorded). Some clones in this sample may be carry-over from other donors' samples.

The V and J genes are TRBV20-1 and TRBJ2-3, with 7 positions matching TRBD1. V lost 0 bases and J lost 4; bases outside the gene matches: 13. Germline V gene lookup returns CDR1 DFQATT and CDR2 SNEGSKA (reference sequence). The CDR3 spans 17 residues. The CDR3 here is CSARDSRGQSAPDTQYF. CDR3 coding DNA: TGCAGTGCTAGAGATTCGAGGGGACAGTCCGCGCCAGATACGCAGTATTTT.

The chain recombines TRBV18 with TRBJ2-7; 9 nucleotides agree with TRBD2. Germline values: CDR1 KGHSH, CDR2 LQKENI. V trimming: 2 bases; J trimming: 6 bases; junction bases outside the gene matches: 5. The CDR3 runs to 14 residues. The CDR3, as DNA: TGTGCCAGCTCACCAGGGCTAGCGGGATCCGAGCAGTACTTC. Encoded protein: CASSPGLAGSEQYF. The full variable domain, completed using reference TRBV18 and TRBJ2-7, is NAGVMQNPRHLVRRRGQEARLRCSPMKGHSHVYWYRQLPEEGLKFMVYLQKENIIDESGMPKERFSAEFPKEGPSILRIQQVVRGDSAAYFCASSPGLAGSEQYFGPGTRLTVT.

V gene TRBV7-9 combines with J gene TRBJ2-5; the match to TRBD1 covers 11 bases. The V gene end was trimmed by 11 bases and the J gene end by 3 bases; junction bases not matched to a gene: 8. The length of the CDR3 is 14 residues. The germline V gene has CDR1 SEHNR and CDR2 FQNEAQ (reference sequence). CDR3 sequence: CAGTDRGLEETQYF. The CDR3 DNA is TGTGCCGGGACGGACAGGGGGCTTGAAGAGACCCAGTACTTC.

The chain combines TRBV5-4 with TRBJ2-1, with D unclear. Germline CDR1 SGHNT, CDR2 YYREEE (reference sequence). The length of the CDR3 is 14 residues. V lost 3 bases to trimming and J lost 4 bases, with 11 bases between them. The CDR3, as DNA: TGTGCCAGCAGCTCAGATCTTGGGTACAATGAGCAGTTCTTC. It yields the protein CASSSDLGYNEQFF.

The V gene is TRBV19, the J gene TRBJ1-1; possible D gene TRBD1, 6 bases. Trimming left V 3 bases short and J 1 base short, with 12 bases between. The CDR3 extends over 15 amino acids. Germline lookup yields CDR1 LNHDA and CDR2 SQIVND (reference sequence). This chain's CDR3 is CASSIGGGGNTEAFF. For the CDR3, the DNA is TGTGCCAGTAGTATCGGCGGAGGGGGGAACACTGAAGCTTTCTTT.

The sample holds a few counts of this clonotype. V is TRBV19 and J is TRBJ2-1, with 7 bases identical to TRBD2. This CDR3 region has 14 residues. Unmatched junction bases numbered 10, after V lost 5 bases and J lost 9 bases. Looked up from germline, CDR1 is LNHDA and CDR2 is SQIVND (reference sequence). The CDR3: CASSQGGSGTEQFF. CDR3 DNA: TGTGCCAGTAGTCAGGGCGGGAGTGGTACTGAGCAGTTCTTC.

The rearrangement links TRBV20-1 to TRBJ2-5, with TRBD2 matching 8 bases. CDR3 length: 24 residues. V shed 6 bases, J shed 0 bases, and the junction held 36 bases outside the gene matches. Germline V gene lookup returns CDR1 DFQATT and CDR2 SNEGSKA (reference sequence). The CDR3 here is CSARPPTALVGVTGGKTYQETQYF. CDR3 nucleotides: TGCAGTGCCAGACCACCGACAGCGTTAGTAGGGGTCACGGGAGGGAAAACGTACCAAGAGACCCAGTACTTC.

The chain recombines TRBV7-2 with TRBJ2-3; a weak D match, TRBD2 (6 bases). Trimming pared 6 bases from V and 6 bases from J, leaving 16 bases between. CDR3 length: 14 residues. CDR1 SGHTA and CDR2 FQGNSA come from the germline V gene. The CDR3 spells CASSRDSLPDTQYF. CDR3 DNA: TGTGCCAGCAGTCGGGACTCCCTCCCCGATACGCAGTATTTT.

The rearrangement joins TRBV7-2 to TRBJ1-2; tentative D call: TRBD1 (6 bases). V was pared by 1 base and J by 4 bases, with 19 bases between. Germline loops: CDR1 SGHTA, CDR2 FQGNSA. This CDR3 has 17 residues. In DNA, the CDR3 is TGTGCCAGCAGCTTAGGGGGGTCGGGGGGCTGGAGCTATGGCTACACCTTC. Amino acid sequence: CASSLGGSGGWSYGYTF.

This clonotype was seen more than once but under ten times. This chain links TRBV7-8 with TRBJ1-2; 8 positions match TRBD1. Germline V gene data show CDR1 as SGHVS and CDR2 as FQNEAQ. V was pared by 4 bases and J by 0 bases, with 1 base of the junction left unmatched. There are 14 residues in the CDR3. Here the CDR3 reads CASSWDRTNYGYTF. In DNA form, the CDR3 reads TGTGCCAGCAGCTGGGACAGGACTAACTATGGCTACACCTTC.

V usage is TRBV11-2 and J usage is TRBJ2-3; D tentatively reads TRBD1 or TRBD2 (5 bases each). V was cut by 1 base and J by 7 bases, with 15 bases left in between. CDR1 and CDR2 (germline): SGHAT, FQNNGV. This CDR3 is built from 15 residues. CDR3 nucleotide sequence: TGTGCCAGCAGCTTAGGGGTATGGGGGACCAATACGCAGTATTTT. The encoded protein is CASSLGVWGTNTQYF.

The chain is built from TRBV5-1 and TRBJ2-1, with TRBD2 matching 8 bases. This CDR3 comprises 15 residues. The germline gives CDR1 SGHRS, CDR2 YFSETQ. The ends lost 5 bases at V and 8 bases at J; junction bases unmatched: 12. CDR3 in amino acids: CASRPGQTSGDEQFF. CDR3 nucleotides: TGCGCCAGCAGGCCTGGACAAACTAGCGGCGATGAGCAGTTCTTC.

This clonotype came up a few times. CDR3 coding DNA: TGTGCCAGCAGCAAAGGATCGGGTCGGGCATACTACGAGCAGTACTTC. Its protein product is CASSKGSGRAYYEQYF. V and J are TRBV7-8 and TRBJ2-7; D not certain. The V end was cut by 5 bases, the J end by 3 bases, with 20 bases between. The germline V gene has CDR1 SGHVS and CDR2 FQNEAQ. CDR3 size: 16 residues.

This chain joins TRBV7-2 and TRBJ1-1, with no clear D. The CDR3 consists of 13 residues. The V gene's germline CDR1 is SGHTA and CDR2 FQGNSA. The V gene lost 2 bases and the J gene lost 4 bases, with 8 bases spanning the gap. In DNA, the CDR3 is TGTGCCAGCAGCTTAACGGGCACCACTGAAGCTTTCTTT. It codes for CASSLTGTTEAFF.

CDR3 DNA: TGTGCCAGCAGCGCTCACAAAAACATTCAGTACTTC. This gives the protein CASSAHKNIQYF. The chain recombines TRBV5-6 with TRBJ2-4; D unclear. CDR1 and CDR2 from the germline V gene are SGHDT and YYEEEE. The CDR3 is made up of 12 amino acids. Trimming cost V 4 bases and J 3 bases, with 5 bases left between them.

Comments on this clonotype: This may stem from a read error, because a much larger clone lies one nucleotide away. The genes are TRBV7-2 and TRBJ2-2; no clear D. V gave up 2 bases and J gave up 4 bases, with 8 bases separating them. This CDR3 contains 14 residues. In germline, CDR1 is SGHTA, CDR2 FQGNSA. CDR3 protein: CASSLLVITGELFF. The DNA for the CDR3 is TGTGCCAGCAGCTTATTAGTGATCACCGGGGAGCTGTTTTTT.

The rearrangement uses TRBV10-3 and TRBJ1-5, with 9 nucleotides matching TRBD1. CDR1 ENHRY and CDR2 SYGVKD come from the germline V gene. CDR3 size: 16 residues. The ends lost 3 bases at V and 1 base at J; junction bases unmatched: 4. The chain's CDR3 is CAISEQGAGSNQPQHF. The CDR3 nucleotides read TGTGCCATCAGTGAACAGGGGGCTGGAAGCAATCAGCCCCAGCATTTT.

This chain connects TRBV11-2 to TRBJ2-7, with 8 bases lining up with TRBD2. CDR1 and CDR2 (germline): SGHAT, FQNNGV. The CDR3 runs to 15 residues. Trimming cost V 6 bases and J 3 bases; bases outside gene matches: 10. CDR3 DNA sequence: TGTGCCAGCAGACAAATAGCGGGACGCGGCTACGAGCAGTACTTC. It is translated as CASRQIAGRGYEQYF.

This clonotype was counted ten times or more. The gene calls are TRBV7-2 and TRBJ2-7; D is ambiguous. CDR1 is SGHTA and CDR2 is FQGNSA in the germline V gene. V was shortened by 4 bases and J by 2 bases, with 12 bases between the two germline ends. The CDR3 consists of 14 residues. The CDR3 sequence: CASSSDTGPYEQYF. DNA for the CDR3: TGTGCCAGCAGCTCCGATACGGGCCCCTACGAGCAGTACTTC.

This clonotype was counted ten times or more. This chain links TRBV7-2 with TRBJ2-3; possible D gene TRBD2, 5 bases. The CDR3 consists of 14 residues. Trimming pared 3 bases from V and 4 bases from J, leaving 11 bases between. Germline assignment: CDR1 SGHTA and CDR2 FQGNSA. The CDR3 spells CASSLLLVPDTQYF. The CDR3 bases are TGTGCCAGCAGCTTGCTACTAGTGCCAGATACGCAGTATTTT.

This clonotype has more than one count but fewer than ten. The chain employs TRBV7-2 and TRBJ2-5; 8 bases match TRBD1. J lost 5 bases, V lost 3 bases, and 11 bases had no gene match. The CDR3 contains 16 residues. CDR1 is SGHTA and CDR2 is FQGNSA in the germline V gene. The CDR3 bases are TGTGCCAGCAGCTTCTCGAACGACAGGGGCGTTGAGACCCAGTACTTC. Residues: CASSFSNDRGVETQYF.

The chain couples TRBV7-9 to TRBJ2-1; 8 nucleotides line up with TRBD1. The CDR3 consists of 15 residues. Trimming took 7 bases from V and 4 from J; bases not matched to a gene: 9. The germline gives CDR1 SEHNR, CDR2 FQNEAQ (reference sequence). The CDR3 protein is CASTLPGQAYNEQFF. As DNA, the CDR3 is TGTGCCAGCACCCTCCCGGGACAGGCATACAATGAGCAGTTCTTC. The complete variable domain, with remaining parts taken from reference TRBV7-9 and TRBJ2-1, reads DTGVSQNPRHKITKRGQNVTFRCDPISEHNRLYWYRQTLGQGPEFLTYFQNEAQLEKSRLLSDRFSAERPKGSFSTLEIQRTEQGDSAMYLCASTLPGQAYNEQFFGPGTRLTVL.